This record concerns one T cell receptor (beta chain) sequence. CDR3 length equals 13 residues. With 4 bases clipped from V and 6 bases from J, the junction kept 5 bases outside the gene matches. The germline CDR1 and CDR2 sequences are LNHDA and SQIVND (reference sequence). This record belongs to a study of blood T cell repertoires in COVID-19. Study processing details: Using reference gene primer amplification, nucleated cell counts were estimated. Profiled with immunoSEQ multiplex PCR; TCRdb holds only in-frame clones, not every one. V, J and clone size reflect that table, while D and trimming were determined from the DNA. The sample holds approximately 290,000 clones; approximately 85% are singletons and the top ten take 0.87%.

Sequencing used peripheral blood. This chain links TRBV19 with TRBJ2-7; TRBD2 matches at 8 bases. The source is a human donor with COVID-19, enrolled during active disease. The donor label of this sample is uncertain. CDR3 coding DNA: TGTGCCAGTAGTACCTACCGGGAGGGCGAGCAGTACTTC. It specifies CASSTYREGEQYF. The full variable domain, with the rest looked up from reference TRBV19 and TRBJ2-7, is DGGITQSPKYLFRKEGQNVTLSCEQNLNHDAMYWYRQDPGQGLRLIYYSQIVNDFQKGDIAEGYSVSREKKESFPLTVTSAQKNPTAFYLCASSTYREGEQYFGPGTRLTVT.